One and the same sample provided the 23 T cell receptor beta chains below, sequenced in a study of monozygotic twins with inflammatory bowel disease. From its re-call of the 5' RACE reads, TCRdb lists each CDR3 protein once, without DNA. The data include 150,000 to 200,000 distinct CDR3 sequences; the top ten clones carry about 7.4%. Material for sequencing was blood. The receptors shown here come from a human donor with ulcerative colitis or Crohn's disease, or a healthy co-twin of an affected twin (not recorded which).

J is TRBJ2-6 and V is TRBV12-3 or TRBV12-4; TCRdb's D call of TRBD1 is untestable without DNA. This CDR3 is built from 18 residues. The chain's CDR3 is CASIQPGQGASGANVLTF.

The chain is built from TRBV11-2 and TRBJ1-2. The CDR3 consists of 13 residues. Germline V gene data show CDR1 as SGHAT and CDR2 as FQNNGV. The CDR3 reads CASSHHIRDGYTF.

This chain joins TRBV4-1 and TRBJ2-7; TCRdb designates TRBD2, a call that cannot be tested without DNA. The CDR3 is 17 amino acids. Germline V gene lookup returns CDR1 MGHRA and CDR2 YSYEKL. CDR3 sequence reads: CASSQSDSSGESYEQYF.

The CDR3 region is CASSSARDRTSGANVLTF. This chain uses TRBV11-1 with TRBJ2-6; TCRdb's D gene call, TRBD1, goes unchecked for lack of DNA. The germline V gene has CDR1 SGHAT and CDR2 FQDESV (reference sequence). This CDR3 region has 18 residues.

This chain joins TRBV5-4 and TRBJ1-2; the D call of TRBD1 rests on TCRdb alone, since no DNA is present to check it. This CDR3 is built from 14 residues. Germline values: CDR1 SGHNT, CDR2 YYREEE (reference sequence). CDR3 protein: CASSLEQGMWGYTF.

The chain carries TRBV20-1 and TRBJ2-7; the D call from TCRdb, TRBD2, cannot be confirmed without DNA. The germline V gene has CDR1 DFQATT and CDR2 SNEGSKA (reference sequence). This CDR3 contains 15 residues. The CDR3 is CSARRSDGRGYEQYF.

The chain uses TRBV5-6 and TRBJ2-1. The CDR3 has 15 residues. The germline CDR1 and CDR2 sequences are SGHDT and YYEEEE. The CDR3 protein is CASSLAGHSYNEQFF.

CDR3: CASGEDSSVAGEGNEQFF. The chain joins TRBV6-4 to TRBJ2-1; as DNA is missing, the TRBD2 call by TCRdb cannot be tested. The CDR3 totals 18 residues. The germline gives CDR1 MRHNA, CDR2 SNTAGT.

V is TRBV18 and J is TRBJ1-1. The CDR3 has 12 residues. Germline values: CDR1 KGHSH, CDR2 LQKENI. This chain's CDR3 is CASSPGWTEAFF.

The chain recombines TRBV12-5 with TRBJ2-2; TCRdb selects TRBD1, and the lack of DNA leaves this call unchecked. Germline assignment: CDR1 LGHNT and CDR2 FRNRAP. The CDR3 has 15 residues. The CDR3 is CASAPDRGDTGELFF.

This CDR3 reads CASSSSSQGEKLFF. The genes are TRBV5-1 and TRBJ1-4. The CDR3 has 14 residues. Germline values: CDR1 SGHRS, CDR2 YFSETQ.

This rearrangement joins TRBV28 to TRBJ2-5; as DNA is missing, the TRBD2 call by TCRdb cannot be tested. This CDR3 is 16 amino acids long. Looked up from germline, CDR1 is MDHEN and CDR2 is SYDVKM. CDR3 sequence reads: CASSLYPAAGGETQYF.

The CDR3 loop is CASSLGAAEGYTF. The rearrangement uses TRBV5-1 and TRBJ1-2. The germline gives CDR1 SGHRS, CDR2 YFSETQ. The CDR3 length is 13 residues.

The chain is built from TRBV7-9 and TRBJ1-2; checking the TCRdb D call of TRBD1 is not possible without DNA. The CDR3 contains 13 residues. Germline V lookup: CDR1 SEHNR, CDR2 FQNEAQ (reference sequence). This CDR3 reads CASSMGSAYGYTF.

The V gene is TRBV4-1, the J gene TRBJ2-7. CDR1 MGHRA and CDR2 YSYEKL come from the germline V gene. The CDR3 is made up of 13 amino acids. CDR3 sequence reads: CASSQAETYEQYF.

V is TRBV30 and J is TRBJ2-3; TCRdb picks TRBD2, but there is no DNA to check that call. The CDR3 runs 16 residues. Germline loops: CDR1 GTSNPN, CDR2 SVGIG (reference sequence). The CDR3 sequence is CAWSASAGGLTDTQYF.

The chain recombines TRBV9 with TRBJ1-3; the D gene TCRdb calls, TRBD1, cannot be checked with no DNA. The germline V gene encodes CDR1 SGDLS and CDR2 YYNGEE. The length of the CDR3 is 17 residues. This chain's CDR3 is CASSVEAGESKMNTIYF.

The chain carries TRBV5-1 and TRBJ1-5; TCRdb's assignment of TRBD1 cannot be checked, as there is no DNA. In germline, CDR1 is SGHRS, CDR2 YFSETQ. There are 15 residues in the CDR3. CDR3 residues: CASSLQGFAYQPQHF.

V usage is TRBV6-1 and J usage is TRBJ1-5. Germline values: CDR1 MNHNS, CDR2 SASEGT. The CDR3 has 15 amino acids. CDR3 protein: CASRRVTSDNQPQHF.

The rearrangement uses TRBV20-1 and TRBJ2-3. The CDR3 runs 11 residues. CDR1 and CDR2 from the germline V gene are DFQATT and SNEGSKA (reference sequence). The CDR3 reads CSARATDTQYF.

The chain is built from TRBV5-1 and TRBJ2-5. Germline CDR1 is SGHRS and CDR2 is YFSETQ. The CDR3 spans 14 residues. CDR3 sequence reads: CASSPSRSQETQYF.

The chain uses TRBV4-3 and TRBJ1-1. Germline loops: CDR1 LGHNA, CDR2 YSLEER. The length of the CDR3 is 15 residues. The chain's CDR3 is CASSQDLTHMAETFF.

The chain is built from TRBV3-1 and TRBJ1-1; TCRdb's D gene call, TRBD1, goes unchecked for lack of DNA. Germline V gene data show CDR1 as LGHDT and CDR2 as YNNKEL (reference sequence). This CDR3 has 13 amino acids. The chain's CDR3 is CASRKQDSIRAFF.